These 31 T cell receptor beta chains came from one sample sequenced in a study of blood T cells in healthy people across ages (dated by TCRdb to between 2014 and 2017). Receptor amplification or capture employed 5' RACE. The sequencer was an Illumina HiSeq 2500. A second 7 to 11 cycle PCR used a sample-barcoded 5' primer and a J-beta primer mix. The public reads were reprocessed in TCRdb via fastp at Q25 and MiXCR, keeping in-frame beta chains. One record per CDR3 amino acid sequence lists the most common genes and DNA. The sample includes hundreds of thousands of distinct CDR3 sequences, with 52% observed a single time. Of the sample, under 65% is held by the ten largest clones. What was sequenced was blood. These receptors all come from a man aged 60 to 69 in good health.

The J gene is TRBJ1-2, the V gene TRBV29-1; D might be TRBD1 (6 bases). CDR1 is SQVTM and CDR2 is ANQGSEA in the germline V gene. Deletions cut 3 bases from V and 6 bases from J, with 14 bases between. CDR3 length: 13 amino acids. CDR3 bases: TGCAGCGTTGATCGAGGGGGGTTCGATGGCTACACCTTC. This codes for CSVDRGGFDGYTF.

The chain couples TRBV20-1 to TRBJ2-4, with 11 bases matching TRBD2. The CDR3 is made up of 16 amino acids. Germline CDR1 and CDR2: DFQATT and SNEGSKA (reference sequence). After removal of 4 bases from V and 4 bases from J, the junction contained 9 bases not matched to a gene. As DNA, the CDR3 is TGCAGTGCTATAGTATTAGCGGGAGGGATGAAAAACATTCAGTACTTC. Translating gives CSAIVLAGGMKNIQYF.

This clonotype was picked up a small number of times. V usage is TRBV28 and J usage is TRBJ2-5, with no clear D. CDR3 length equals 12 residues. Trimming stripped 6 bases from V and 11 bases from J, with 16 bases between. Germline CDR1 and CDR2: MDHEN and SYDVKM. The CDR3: CASSSGRLEQYF. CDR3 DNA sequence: TGTGCCAGCAGCTCGGGCCGTTTAGAGCAGTACTTC.

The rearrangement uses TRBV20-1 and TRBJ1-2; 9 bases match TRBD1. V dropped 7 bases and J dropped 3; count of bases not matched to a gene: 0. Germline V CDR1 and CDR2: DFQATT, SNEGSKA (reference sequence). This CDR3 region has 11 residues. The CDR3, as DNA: TGCAGTGGGACAGGGGACTATGGCTACACCTTC. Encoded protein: CSGTGDYGYTF.

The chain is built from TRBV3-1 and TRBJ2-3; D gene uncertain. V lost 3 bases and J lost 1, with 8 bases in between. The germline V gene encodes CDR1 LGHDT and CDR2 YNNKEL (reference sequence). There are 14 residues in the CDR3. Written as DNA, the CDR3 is TGTGCCAGCAGCCAGGCGGACGGCACAGATACGCAGTATTTT. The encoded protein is CASSQADGTDTQYF.

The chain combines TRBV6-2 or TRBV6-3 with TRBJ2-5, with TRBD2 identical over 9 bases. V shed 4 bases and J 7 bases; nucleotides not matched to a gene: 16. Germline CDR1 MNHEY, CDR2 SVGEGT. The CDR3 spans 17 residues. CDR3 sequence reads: CASSSGRLAGAVGTQYF. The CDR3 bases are TGTGCCAGCAGTTCCGGGCGATTAGCGGGAGCGGTGGGGACCCAGTACTTC.

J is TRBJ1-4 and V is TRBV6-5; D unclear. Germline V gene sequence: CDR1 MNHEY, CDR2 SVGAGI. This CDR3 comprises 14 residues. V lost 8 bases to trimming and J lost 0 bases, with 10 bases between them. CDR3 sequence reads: CASRERSTNEKLFF. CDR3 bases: TGTGCCAGCCGAGAACGTTCAACTAATGAAAAACTGTTTTTT.

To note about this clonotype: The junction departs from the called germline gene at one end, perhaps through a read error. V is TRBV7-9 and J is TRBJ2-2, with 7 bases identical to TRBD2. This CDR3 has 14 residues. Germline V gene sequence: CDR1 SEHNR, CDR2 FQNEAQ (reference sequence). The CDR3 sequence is CASLQREDTGELFF. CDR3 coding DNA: TGTGCCAGCTTGCAACGGGAGGACACCGGGGAGTTGTTTTTT. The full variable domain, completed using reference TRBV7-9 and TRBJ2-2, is DTGVSQNPRHKITKRGQNVTFRCDPISEHNRLYWYRQTLGQGPEFLTYFQNEAQLEKSRLLSDRFSAERPKGSFSTLEIQRTEQGDSAMYLCASLQREDTGELFFGEGSRLTVL.

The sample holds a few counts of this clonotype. Written as DNA, the CDR3 is TGTGCCAGCAGTTTAAGACAAGTGCACAATGAGCAGTTCTTC. This sequence encodes CASSLRQVHNEQFF. V gene TRBV6-5 combines with J gene TRBJ2-1; no clear D. The CDR3 loop spans 14 amino acids. Per the germline V gene, CDR1 is MNHEY and CDR2 is SVGAGI. V lost 4 bases and J lost 5, with 12 bases in between.

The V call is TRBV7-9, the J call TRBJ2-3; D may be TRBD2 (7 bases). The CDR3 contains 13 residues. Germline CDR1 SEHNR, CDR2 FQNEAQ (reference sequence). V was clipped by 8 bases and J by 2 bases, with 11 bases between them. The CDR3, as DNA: TGTGCCAGCGAAGGGGGGGTCACAGATACGCAGTATTTT. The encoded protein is CASEGGVTDTQYF.

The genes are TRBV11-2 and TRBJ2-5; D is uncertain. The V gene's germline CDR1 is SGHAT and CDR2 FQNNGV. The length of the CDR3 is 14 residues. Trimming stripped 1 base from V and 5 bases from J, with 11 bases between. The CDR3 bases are TGTGCCAGCAGCTTAGGGGCAAACCTGGAGACCCAGTACTTC. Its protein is CASSLGANLETQYF.

The CDR3 DNA follows: TGTGCCAGCAGTTCTCCCCTATCCCCAAACGAGCAGTACTTC. Translated: CASSSPLSPNEQYF. This chain uses TRBV27 with TRBJ2-7; D remains unclear. The CDR3 length is 14 residues. Between the trimmed V and J ends, which lost 4 bases and 5 bases, there was a span of 15 bases. Per the germline V gene, CDR1 is MNHEY and CDR2 is SMNVEV (reference sequence).

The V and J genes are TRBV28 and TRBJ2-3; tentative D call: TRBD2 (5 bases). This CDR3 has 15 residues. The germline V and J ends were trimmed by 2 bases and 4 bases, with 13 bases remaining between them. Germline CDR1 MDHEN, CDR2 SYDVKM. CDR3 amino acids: CASSLRGIASDTQYF. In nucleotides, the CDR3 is TGTGCCAGCAGTTTACGAGGGATAGCATCAGATACGCAGTATTTT.

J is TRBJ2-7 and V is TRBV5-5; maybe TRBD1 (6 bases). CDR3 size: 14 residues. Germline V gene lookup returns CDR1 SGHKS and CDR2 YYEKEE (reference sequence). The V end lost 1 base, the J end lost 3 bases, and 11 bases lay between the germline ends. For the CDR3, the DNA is TGTGCCAGCAGCTTGCCAGGACAGTACTACGAGCAGTACTTC. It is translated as CASSLPGQYYEQYF.

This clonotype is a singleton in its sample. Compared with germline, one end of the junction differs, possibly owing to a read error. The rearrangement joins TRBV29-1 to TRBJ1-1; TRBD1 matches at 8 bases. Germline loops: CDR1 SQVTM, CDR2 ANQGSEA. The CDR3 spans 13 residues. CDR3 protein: CGVYQGAGTEAFF. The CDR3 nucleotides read TGCGGCGTTTATCAGGGGGCGGGCACTGAAGCTTTCTTT.

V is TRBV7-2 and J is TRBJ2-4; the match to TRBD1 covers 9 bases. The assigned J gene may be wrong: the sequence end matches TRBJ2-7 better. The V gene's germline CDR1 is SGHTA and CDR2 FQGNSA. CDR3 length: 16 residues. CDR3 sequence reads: CASSLTGTGRTYEQYF. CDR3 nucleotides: TGTGCCAGCAGTTTGACCGGGACAGGGCGAACCTACGAGCAGTACTTC.

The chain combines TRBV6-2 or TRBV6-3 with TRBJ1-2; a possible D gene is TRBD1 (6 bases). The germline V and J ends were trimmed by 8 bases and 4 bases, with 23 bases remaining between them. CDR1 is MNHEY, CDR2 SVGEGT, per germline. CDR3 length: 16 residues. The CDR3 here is CASRKQGRGRGYGYTF. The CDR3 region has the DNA TGTGCCAGCCGGAAACAGGGAAGAGGTAGAGGCTATGGCTACACCTTC.

The CDR3 protein is CSVDDLHRVEQYF. In nucleotides, the CDR3 is TGCAGCGTTGATGACCTACACAGGGTTGAGCAGTACTTC. The chain is built from TRBV29-1 and TRBJ2-7; D is possibly TRBD1 (6 bases). Germline assignment: CDR1 SQVTM and CDR2 ANQGSEA. The CDR3 length is 13 residues. Trimming shortened V by 3 bases and J by 7 bases, and 16 bases separated the two germline ends.

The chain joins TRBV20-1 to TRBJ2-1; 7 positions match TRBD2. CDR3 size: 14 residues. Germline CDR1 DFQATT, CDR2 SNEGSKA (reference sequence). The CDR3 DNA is TGCACATCCCAGGCTAGCGGACCCTACAATGAGCAGTTCTTC. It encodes CTSQASGPYNEQFF.

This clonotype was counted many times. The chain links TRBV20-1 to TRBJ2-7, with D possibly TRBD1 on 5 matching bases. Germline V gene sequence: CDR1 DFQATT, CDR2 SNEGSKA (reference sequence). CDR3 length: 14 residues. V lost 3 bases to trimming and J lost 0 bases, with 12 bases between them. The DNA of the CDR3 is TGCAGTGCTAGTGGGGCGAGAAGCTCCTACGAGCAGTACTTC. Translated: CSASGARSSYEQYF.

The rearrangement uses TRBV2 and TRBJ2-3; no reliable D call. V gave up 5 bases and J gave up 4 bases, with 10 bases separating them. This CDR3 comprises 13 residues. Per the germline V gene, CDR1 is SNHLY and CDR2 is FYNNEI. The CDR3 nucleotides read TGTGCCAGCAGTATGTCTCCACCAGATACGCAGTATTTT. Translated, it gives CASSMSPPDTQYF.

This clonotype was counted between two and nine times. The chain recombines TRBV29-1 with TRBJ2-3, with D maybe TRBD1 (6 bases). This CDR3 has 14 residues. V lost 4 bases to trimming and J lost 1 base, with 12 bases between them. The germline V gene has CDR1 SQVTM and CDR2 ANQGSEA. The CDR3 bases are TGCAGCGTTGGGGTCCCAGGGGGCACAGATACGCAGTATTTT. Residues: CSVGVPGGTDTQYF.

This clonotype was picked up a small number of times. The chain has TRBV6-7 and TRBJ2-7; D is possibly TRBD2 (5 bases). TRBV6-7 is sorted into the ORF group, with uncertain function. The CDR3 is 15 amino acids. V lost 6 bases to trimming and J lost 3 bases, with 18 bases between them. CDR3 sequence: CASRDSSEGVYEQYF. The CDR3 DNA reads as TGTGCCAGCAGGGACTCCAGCGAAGGCGTCTACGAGCAGTACTTC.

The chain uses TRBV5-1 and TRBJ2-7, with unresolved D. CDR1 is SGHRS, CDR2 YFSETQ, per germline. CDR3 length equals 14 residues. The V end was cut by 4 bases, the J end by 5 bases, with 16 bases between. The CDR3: CASSPSVARDEQYF. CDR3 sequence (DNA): TGCGCCAGCAGCCCGAGTGTGGCTCGGGACGAGCAGTACTTC.

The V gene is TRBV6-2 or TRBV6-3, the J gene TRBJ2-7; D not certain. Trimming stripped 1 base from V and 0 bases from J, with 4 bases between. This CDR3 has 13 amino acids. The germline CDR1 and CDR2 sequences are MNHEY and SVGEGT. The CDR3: CASSYLPSYEQYF. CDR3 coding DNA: TGTGCCAGCAGTTACTTGCCCTCCTACGAGCAGTACTTC.

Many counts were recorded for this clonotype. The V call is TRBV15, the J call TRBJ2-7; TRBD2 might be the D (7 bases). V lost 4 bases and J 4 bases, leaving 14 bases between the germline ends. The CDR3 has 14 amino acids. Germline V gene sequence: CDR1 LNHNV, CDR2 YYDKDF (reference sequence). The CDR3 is CATSTRRGAYEQYF. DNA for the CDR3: TGTGCCACCAGCACCCGCCGGGGGGCATACGAGCAGTACTTC.

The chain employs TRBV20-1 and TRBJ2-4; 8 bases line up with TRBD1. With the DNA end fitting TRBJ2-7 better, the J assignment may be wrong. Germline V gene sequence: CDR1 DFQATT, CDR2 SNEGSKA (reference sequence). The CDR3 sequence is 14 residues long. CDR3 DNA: TGCAGTGTCCTACCCAGGACAGGGCCCTACGAGCAGTACTTC. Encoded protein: CSVLPRTGPYEQYF.

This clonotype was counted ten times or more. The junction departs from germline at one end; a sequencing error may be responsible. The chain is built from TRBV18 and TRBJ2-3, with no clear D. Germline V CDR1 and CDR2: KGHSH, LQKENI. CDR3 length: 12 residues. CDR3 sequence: CASSRSSDTQYF. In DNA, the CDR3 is TGCGCCAGCAGTCGGTCTTCAGATACGCAGTATTTT.

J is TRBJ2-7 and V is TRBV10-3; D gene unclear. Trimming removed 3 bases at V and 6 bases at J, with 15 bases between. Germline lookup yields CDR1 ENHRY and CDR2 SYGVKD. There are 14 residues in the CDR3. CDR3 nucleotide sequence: TGTGCCATCAGTGACCCCGACAAGGGCGGCGAGCAGTACTTC. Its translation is CAISDPDKGGEQYF.

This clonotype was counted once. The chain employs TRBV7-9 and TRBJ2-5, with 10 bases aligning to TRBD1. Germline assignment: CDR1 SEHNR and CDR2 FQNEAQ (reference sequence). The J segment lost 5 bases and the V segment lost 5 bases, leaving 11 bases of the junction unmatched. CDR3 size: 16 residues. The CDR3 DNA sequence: TGTGCCAGCAGCCCCCCCGGGACAGGGGAAAATGAGACCCAGTACTTC. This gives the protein CASSPPGTGENETQYF.

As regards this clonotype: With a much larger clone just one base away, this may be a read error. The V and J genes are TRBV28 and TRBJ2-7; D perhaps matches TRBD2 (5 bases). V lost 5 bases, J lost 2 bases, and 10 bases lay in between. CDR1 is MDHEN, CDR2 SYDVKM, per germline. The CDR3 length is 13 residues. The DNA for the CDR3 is TGTGCCAGCAGTGTAGGGAGTACCTACGAGCAGTACTTC. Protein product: CASSVGSTYEQYF.